The rows below give T cell receptor beta chains drawn from one sample of a study of persistence of HIV-infected CD4 T cells. These TCRs' antigens remain unknown. Generated by immunoSEQ multiplex PCR, the TCRdb table keeps only in-frame clones and is missing some. Of tens of thousands of clones listed, just under 90% are singletons. Sequenced here: CD4+ T cells sorted from PBMCs after roughly 17-hour stimulation, sampled from a patient who received antiretroviral therapy. Every receptor here comes from an adult woman with HIV who was CMV-seropositive. Both conserved end residues are part of each CDR3. A D gene is named only where the DNA matches it firmly. Only part of the rows carry a size: once, few, many, or a class if the clone is expanded.

d_call: -
j_call: TRBJ2-1
v_call: TRBV29-1
clone_size: once
cdr3_aa: CSVLWDGLYNEQFF
cdr3_nt: TGCAGCGTTCTGTGGGACGGACTTTACAATGAGCAGTTCTTC

d_call: TRBD1
j_call: TRBJ2-1
v_call: TRBV27
clone_size: -
cdr3_aa: CASSLRDRAYNEQFF
cdr3_nt: TGTGCCAGCAGTTTACGGGACAGGGCCTACAATGAGCAGTTCTTC

d_call: -
j_call: TRBJ1-1
v_call: TRBV11-3
clone_size: -
cdr3_aa: CASSAHMNTEAFF
cdr3_nt: TGTGCCAGCAGCGCTCACATGAACACTGAAGCTTTCTTT

d_call: TRBD2
j_call: TRBJ2-5
v_call: TRBV5-1
clone_size: -
cdr3_aa: CASSLGTSGRETQYF
cdr3_nt: TGCGCCAGCAGCTTGGGGACTAGCGGGAGAGAGACCCAGTACTTC

d_call: -
j_call: TRBJ1-1
v_call: TRBV7-2
clone_size: -
cdr3_aa: CASSPGQGDTEAFF
cdr3_nt: TGTGCCAGCAGCCCGGGGCAGGGAGACACTGAAGCTTTCTTT

d_call: TRBD1
j_call: TRBJ1-3
v_call: TRBV5-1
clone_size: once
cdr3_aa: CASSLSDRGGNTIYF
cdr3_nt: TGCGCCAGCAGCTTGTCGGACAGGGGTGGAAACACCATATATTTT

d_call: -
j_call: TRBJ1-6
v_call: TRBV18
clone_size: -
cdr3_aa: CASSPDSSYNSPLHF
cdr3_nt: TGTGCCAGCTCACCGGACAGCTCCTATAATTCACCCCTCCACTTT

d_call: -
j_call: TRBJ1-6
v_call: TRBV28
clone_size: -
cdr3_aa: CASSFSYVESPLHF
cdr3_nt: TGTGCCAGCAGTTTCTCCTACGTTGAGTCACCCCTCCACTTT

d_call: -
j_call: TRBJ2-2
v_call: TRBV11-3
clone_size: -
cdr3_aa: CASRETVANTGELFF
cdr3_nt: TGTGCCAGCAGGGAGACAGTCGCGAACACCGGGGAGCTGTTTTTT

d_call: -
j_call: TRBJ1-3
v_call: TRBV18
clone_size: -
cdr3_aa: CASSQNGPLGSGNTIYF
cdr3_nt: TGTGCCAGCTCCCAAAACGGCCCTCTGGGCTCTGGAAACACCATATATTTT

d_call: TRBD1
j_call: TRBJ2-7
v_call: TRBV2
clone_size: -
cdr3_aa: CASSNRQGIYEQYF
cdr3_nt: TGTGCCAGCAGTAACCGACAGGGGATCTACGAGCAGTACTTC

d_call: TRBD1
j_call: TRBJ2-7
v_call: TRBV25-1
clone_size: -
cdr3_aa: CASSELLGTGLYEQYF
cdr3_nt: TGTGCCAGCAGTGAATTGTTAGGGACAGGGCTCTACGAGCAGTACTTC

d_call: TRBD1
j_call: TRBJ1-5
v_call: TRBV3-1/TRBV3-2
clone_size: -
cdr3_aa: CASSNRTGPGYQPQHF
cdr3_nt: TGTGCCAGCAGCAACAGGACAGGTCCCGGATATCAGCCCCAGCATTTT

d_call: -
j_call: TRBJ2-3
v_call: TRBV24-1
clone_size: -
cdr3_aa: CATSDSSVVDTQYF
cdr3_nt: TGTGCCACCAGTGATTCCTCGGTAGTGGATACGCAGTATTTT

d_call: -
j_call: TRBJ2-3
v_call: TRBV6-4
clone_size: -
cdr3_aa: CASSDSARHTDTQYF
cdr3_nt: TGTGCCAGCAGTGACTCGGCACGCCACACAGATACGCAGTATTTT

d_call: -
j_call: TRBJ1-5
v_call: TRBV12-3/TRBV12-4
clone_size: -
cdr3_aa: CASSSLNDQPQHF
cdr3_nt: TGTGCCAGCAGTTCTCTGAACGATCAGCCCCAGCATTTT

d_call: -
j_call: TRBJ1-1
v_call: TRBV7-3
clone_size: -
cdr3_aa: CASSFNFNTEAFF
cdr3_nt: TGTGCCAGCAGCTTTAATTTCAACACTGAAGCTTTCTTT